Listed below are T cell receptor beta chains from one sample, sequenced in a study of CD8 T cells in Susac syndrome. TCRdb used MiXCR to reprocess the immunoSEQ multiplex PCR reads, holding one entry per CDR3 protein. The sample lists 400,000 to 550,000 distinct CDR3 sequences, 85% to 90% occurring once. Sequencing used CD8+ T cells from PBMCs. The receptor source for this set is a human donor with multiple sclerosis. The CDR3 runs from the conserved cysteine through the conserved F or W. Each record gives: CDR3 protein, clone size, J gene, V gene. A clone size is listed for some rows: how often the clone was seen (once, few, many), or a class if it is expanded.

CASSGDSLNNYEQYF,once,TRBJ2-7,TRBV6-5
CASSPHKTDGNQPQHF,NA,TRBJ1-5,TRBV6-6
CASSYSRTGVNYGYTF,NA,TRBJ1-2,TRBV6-5
CATFSGRATNTQYF,NA,TRBJ2-3,TRBV19
CASSYTGTRFSDTQYF,once,TRBJ2-3,TRBV28
CSVEDRASGRTEQFF,NA,TRBJ2-1,TRBV29-1
CASSITVALTDTQYF,NA,TRBJ2-3,TRBV19
CASITGTAANYGYTF,NA,TRBJ1-2,TRBV19
CASSSLTVAYEQYF,few,TRBJ2-7,TRBV7-9
CASSGNNGNTEAFF,once,TRBJ1-1,TRBV9
CASSTAPQGRDNEQFF,NA,TRBJ2-1,TRBV19
CASSPLQDGGTEAFF,once,TRBJ1-1,TRBV4-1
CASSSRGGLYNEQFF,NA,TRBJ2-1,TRBV5-1
CASKGDSYEQYF,NA,TRBJ2-7,TRBV7-6
CASSEEDRVNSPLHF,once,TRBJ1-6,TRBV10-2
CSVPAGGTEAFF,NA,TRBJ1-1,TRBV29-1
CATRGEPYNEQFF,NA,TRBJ2-1,TRBV12-3/TRBV12-4
CASSVLGETEAFF,NA,TRBJ1-1,TRBV6-1
CASSHRVFLSYEQYF,few,TRBJ2-7,TRBV6-1
CASRGTGVIYGYTF,once,TRBJ1-2,TRBV27
CASSSLTGVGQPQHF,NA,TRBJ1-5,TRBV5-8
CASSPGRSDYGYTF,NA,TRBJ1-2,TRBV12-3/TRBV12-4
CASTGYEQYF,few,TRBJ2-7,TRBV6-1
CASSSPDRPRTPEAFF,NA,TRBJ1-1,TRBV27
CAWSVVGGDTRKDEQYF,NA,TRBJ2-7,TRBV30
CASSYTGAYEQYF,few,TRBJ2-7,TRBV4-1
CVWGKGQGSEQYF,few,TRBJ2-7,TRBV30
CASSLGSTGYSSYEQYF,NA,TRBJ2-7,TRBV5-1
CASTTLAGVVGELFF,NA,TRBJ2-2,TRBV19
CAWSAALYGYTF,NA,TRBJ1-2,TRBV30
CASSQSPGVSYNEQFF,NA,TRBJ2-1,TRBV4-1
CASSDTFPNNEQFF,NA,TRBJ2-1,TRBV10-2
CASSPYSRDNYGYTF,NA,TRBJ1-2,TRBV7-8
CASGFATGEANYGYTF,NA,TRBJ1-2,TRBV12-5
CSGQEGTEAFF,NA,TRBJ1-1,TRBV29-1
CSVQTGNGYEQYF,once,TRBJ2-7,TRBV29-1
CATSGGSAGNTIYF,NA,TRBJ1-3,TRBV19